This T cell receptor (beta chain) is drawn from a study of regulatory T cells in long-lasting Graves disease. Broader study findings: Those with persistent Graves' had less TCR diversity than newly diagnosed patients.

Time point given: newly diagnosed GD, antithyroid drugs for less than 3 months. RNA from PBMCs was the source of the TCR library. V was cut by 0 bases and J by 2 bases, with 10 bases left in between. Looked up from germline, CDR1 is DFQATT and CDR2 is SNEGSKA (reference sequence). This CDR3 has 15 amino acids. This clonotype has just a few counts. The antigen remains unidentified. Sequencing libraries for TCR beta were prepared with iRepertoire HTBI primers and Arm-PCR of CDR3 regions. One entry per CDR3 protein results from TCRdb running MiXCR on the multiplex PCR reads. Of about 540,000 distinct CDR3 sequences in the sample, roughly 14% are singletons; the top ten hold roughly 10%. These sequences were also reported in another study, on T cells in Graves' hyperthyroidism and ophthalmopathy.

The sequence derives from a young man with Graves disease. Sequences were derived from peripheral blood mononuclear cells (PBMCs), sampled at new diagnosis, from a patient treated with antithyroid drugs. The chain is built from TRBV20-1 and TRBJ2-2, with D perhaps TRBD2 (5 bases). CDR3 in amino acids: CSARDLRTNTGELFF. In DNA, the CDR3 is TGCAGTGCTAGAGATCTGCGGACTAACACCGGGGAGCTGTTTTTT.